The clone carrying this T cell receptor (beta chain) has only a few counts. This entry belongs to a study of CD8+CD57+ T cells in acquired aplastic anemia. CD8+CD57+ cell expansion had been shown by flow cytometry in patients chosen for sequencing. Both TCR beta VDJ combination and CDR3 sequence profiling were carried out. Genomic DNA was the template for this profiling. One entry per CDR3 protein, called by TCRdb with MiXCR from the reads. The top ten clones hold less than 0.85% of a sample with 450,000 to 600,000 distinct CDR3 sequences, around a third of them seen once. From germline, CDR1 is LNHDA and CDR2 SQIVND (reference sequence). The trim removed 3 bases at V and 0 bases at J, leaving 7 bases unmatched. CDR3 size: 17 residues.

Material: sorted CD4+, CD8+, or CD8+CD57+ T cells (not recorded which) from PBMCs. The receptor comes from a human donor with aplastic anemia. The J gene is TRBJ1-1, the V gene TRBV19, with 10 bases aligning to TRBD1. The CDR3 loop is CASSILGQGLMNTEAFF. CDR3 sequence (DNA): TGTGCCAGTAGTATCCTGGGACAGGGGCTTATGAACACTGAAGCTTTCTTT.